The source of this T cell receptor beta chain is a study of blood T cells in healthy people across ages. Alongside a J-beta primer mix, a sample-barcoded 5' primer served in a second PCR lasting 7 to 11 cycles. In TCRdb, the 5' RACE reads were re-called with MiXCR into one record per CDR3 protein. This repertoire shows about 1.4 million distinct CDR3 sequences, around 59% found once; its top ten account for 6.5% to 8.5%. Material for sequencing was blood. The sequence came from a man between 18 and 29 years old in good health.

In DNA, the CDR3 is TGTGCCAGCAGCACCCGAAGGGGGAAGGACAGGGGAGCCACAGATACGCAGTATTTT. Its translation: CASSTRRGKDRGATDTQYF. The chain is built from TRBV7-9 and TRBJ2-3, with 9 bases aligning to TRBD1. J gave up 2 bases and V 5 bases, and 17 bases lay outside the gene matches. This CDR3 region has 19 residues. Germline-derived CDR1 and CDR2 are SEHNR and FQNEAQ (reference sequence).